The source of this T cell receptor beta chain is a study of shared clonotypes between healthy human individuals. Sequencing was performed with immunoSEQ multiplex PCR; in TCRdb, only in-frame clones are kept and a portion is missing. The sample has about 2,500,000 clones, roughly nine tenths seen once. CDR1 is SGHVS and CDR2 is FNYEAQ in the germline V gene. The V and J ends lost 5 bases and 12 bases, in that order; junction bases with no gene match: 4. This CDR3 contains 12 residues. This receptor was taken from a man in his late teens or twenties in good health. The chain is built from TRBV7-6 and TRBJ2-1; 10 nucleotides agree with TRBD1. Sequences were obtained from naive CD4+ T cells sorted from blood. Subset defined: CD45RA+ positively selected. CDR3 sequence reads: CASSADRGRQFF. CDR3 DNA sequence: TGTGCCAGCAGCGCCGACAGGGGGCGGCAGTTCTTC.